This T cell receptor beta chain was captured in a study of blood T cells in healthy people across ages. Only a few counts were recorded for this clonotype. Trimming removed 4 bases from V and 10 bases from J, with 14 bases in between. Germline loops: CDR1 SGHDN, CDR2 FVKESK. CDR3 length: 13 amino acids. It was with a sample-barcoded 5' primer and a J-beta primer mix that a second PCR of about 6 to 12 cycles was run. A single record per CDR3 protein comes from TCRdb applying MiXCR to the 5' RACE reads. The top ten clones hold under 3% of a sample with about 780,000 distinct CDR3 sequences, around a quarter of them seen once. These data are also associated with another study on T cells of mothers and their children.

The rearrangement joins TRBV14 to TRBJ2-1; the D call may be TRBD1 or TRBD2 (5 bases each). The origin of this receptor is a boy younger than 18 in good health. Material: blood. CDR3 protein: CASSPGAFREQFF. CDR3 sequence (DNA): TGTGCCAGCAGCCCCGGGGCTTTCCGGGAGCAGTTCTTC.